Following are 2 T cell receptor beta chains from one sample sequenced in a study of blood T cells in healthy people across ages. For the second PCR, which ran for 7 to 11 cycles, a sample-barcoded 5' primer and a J-beta primer mix were used. TCRdb called the 5' RACE reads again in MiXCR, with one record for every CDR3 protein. The top ten hold roughly a third of the sample, which has hundreds of thousands of distinct CDR3 sequences, around half seen once. The material sequenced was blood. The source is a woman aged 55-70 years in good health.

This clonotype has only a few counts. The rearrangement joins TRBV7-9 to TRBJ1-4, with TRBD1 as a possible D gene (5 bases). The CDR3 spans 14 residues. Trimming stripped 0 bases from V and 7 bases from J, with 9 bases between. CDR1 is SEHNR and CDR2 is FQNEAQ in the germline V gene (reference sequence). The CDR3 sequence: CASSLARDVEKLFF. The CDR3 DNA follows: TGTGCCAGCAGCTTAGCCCGGGACGTTGAAAAACTGTTTTTT. The full variable domain, rest sourced from reference TRBV7-9 and TRBJ1-4, is DTGVSQNPRHKITKRGQNVTFRCDPISEHNRLYWYRQTLGQGPEFLTYFQNEAQLEKSRLLSDRFSAERPKGSFSTLEIQRTEQGDSAMYLCASSLARDVEKLFFGSGTQLSVL.

This chain uses TRBV5-5 with TRBJ2-1, with unresolved D. The CDR3 extends over 13 amino acids. The germline gives CDR1 SGHKS, CDR2 YYEKEE (reference sequence). The V end was cut by 0 bases, the J end by 7 bases, with 8 bases between. CDR3 DNA: TGTGCCAGCAGCTTGGCCCCACAGAATGAGCAGTTCTTC. This encodes CASSLAPQNEQFF.